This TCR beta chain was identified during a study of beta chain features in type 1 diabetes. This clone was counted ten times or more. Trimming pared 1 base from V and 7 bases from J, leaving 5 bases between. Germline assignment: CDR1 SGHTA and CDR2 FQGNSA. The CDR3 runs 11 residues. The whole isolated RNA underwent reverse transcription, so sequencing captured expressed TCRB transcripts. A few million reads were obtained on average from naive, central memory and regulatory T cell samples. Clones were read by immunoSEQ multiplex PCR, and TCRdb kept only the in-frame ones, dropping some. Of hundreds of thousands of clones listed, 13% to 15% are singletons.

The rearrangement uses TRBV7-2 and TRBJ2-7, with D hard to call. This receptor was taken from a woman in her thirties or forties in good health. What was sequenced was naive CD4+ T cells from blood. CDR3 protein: CASSLGQEQYF. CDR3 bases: TGTGCCAGCAGCTTAGGGCAGGAGCAGTACTTC.